A single T cell receptor beta chain is shown here with its context. Its antigen is as yet unknown. These data belong to a study of cytomegalovirus exposure and HLA in healthy donors. Study summary: The approximately 600 first-cohort repertoires shared a platform with the approximately 120 validation repertoires, as reported in a later analysis.

TCRdb's table, derived via immunoSEQ multiplex PCR, lists solely in-frame clones and lacks some. This sample carries approximately 100,000 clones, roughly 87% of them seen once, and the ten largest clones take 5.5% to 7%. Germline CDR1 reads KGHSH; CDR2 reads LQKENI. The CDR3 extends over 12 amino acids. Trimming removed 5 bases at V and 7 bases at J, with 12 bases between. Study-level findings and limits: Rarity characterized most TCR sequences, yet some public TCRs appeared in many donors. The study flagged some 170 TCR beta chains as cytomegalovirus-associated.

This clonotype originated in a man between 18 and 35 years old in good health and CMV-seropositive. This chain joins TRBV18 and TRBJ2-7; no definite D call. The sample was PBMCs. In nucleotides, the CDR3 is TGTGCCAGCTCAGGGCGTTTTACAGAGCAGTACTTC. Its protein is CASSGRFTEQYF.